This T cell receptor beta chain derives from a study of T cells in women clearing cervical HPV infection. Study as a whole: Blood came at first lesion visit for cases, post-clearance for controls. Only a few women had HLA typing results available.

CDR3 length: 16 residues. Per the germline V gene, CDR1 is SGHTA and CDR2 is FQGTGA. J lost 8 bases, V lost 1 base, and 9 bases had no gene match. Profiled with immunoSEQ multiplex PCR; TCRdb holds only in-frame clones, not every one. The sample data list fewer than 40,000 clones. About this clone: The antigen remains unidentified. The read stops 3 residues short of the end of the CDR3; the missing end is completed from the germline J gene.

Overall study findings and caveats: CIN3+ cases had significantly higher TCR richness than controls; evenness did not differ.

The specimen sequenced was blood buffy coat. This chain connects TRBV7-3 to TRBJ2-1, with 9 positions matching TRBD2. This TCR came from a woman aged 18 to 75 with a cervical HPV16 infection that either progressed to CIN3+ or cleared (not recorded which). CDR3 sequence: CASSLNGGRVLDEQFF. The covered CDR3 bases are TGTGCCAGCAGCTTAAATGGCGGGAGGGTATTGGATGAG.